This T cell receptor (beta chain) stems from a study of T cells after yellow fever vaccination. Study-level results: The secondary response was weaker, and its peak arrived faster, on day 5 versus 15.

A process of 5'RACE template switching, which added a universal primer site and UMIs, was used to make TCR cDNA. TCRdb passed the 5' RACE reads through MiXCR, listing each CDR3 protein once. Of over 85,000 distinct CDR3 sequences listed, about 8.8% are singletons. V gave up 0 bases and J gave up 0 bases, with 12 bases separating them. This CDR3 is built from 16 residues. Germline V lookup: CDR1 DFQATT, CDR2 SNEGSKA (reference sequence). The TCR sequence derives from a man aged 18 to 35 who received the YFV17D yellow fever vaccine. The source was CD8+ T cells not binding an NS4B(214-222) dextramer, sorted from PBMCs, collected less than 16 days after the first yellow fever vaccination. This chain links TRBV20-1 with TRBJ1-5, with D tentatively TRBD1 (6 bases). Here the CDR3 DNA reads TGCAGTGCTAGAGATAGGGGGTGTGATAGCAATCAGCCCCAGCATTTT. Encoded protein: CSARDRGCDSNQPQHF.